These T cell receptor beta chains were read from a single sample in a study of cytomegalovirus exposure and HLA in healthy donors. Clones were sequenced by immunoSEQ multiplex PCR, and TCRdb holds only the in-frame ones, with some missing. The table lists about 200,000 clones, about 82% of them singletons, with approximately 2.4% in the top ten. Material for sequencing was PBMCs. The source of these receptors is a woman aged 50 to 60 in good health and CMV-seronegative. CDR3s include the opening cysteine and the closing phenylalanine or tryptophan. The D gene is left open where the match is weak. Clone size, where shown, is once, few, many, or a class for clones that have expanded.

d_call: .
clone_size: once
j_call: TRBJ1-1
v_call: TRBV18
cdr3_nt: TGTGCCAGCTCACCCCGGCGGACTGAAGCTTTCTTT
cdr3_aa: CASSPRRTEAFF

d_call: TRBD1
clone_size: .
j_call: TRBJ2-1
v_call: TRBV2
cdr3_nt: TGTGCCAGCAGTAATGGAGGACAGGGGCCCGCAGTGGATGAGCAGTTCTTC
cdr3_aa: CASSNGGQGPAVDEQFF

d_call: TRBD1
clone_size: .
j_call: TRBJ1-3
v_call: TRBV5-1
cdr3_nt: TGCGCCAGCAGCCCTGGACAGGGTGAACTCTCTGGAAACACCATATATTTT
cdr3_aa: CASSPGQGELSGNTIYF

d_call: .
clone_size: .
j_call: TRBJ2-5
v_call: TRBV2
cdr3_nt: TGTGCCAGCAGACTGGACAGTTCCCAAGAGACCCAGTACTTC
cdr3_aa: CASRLDSSQETQYF

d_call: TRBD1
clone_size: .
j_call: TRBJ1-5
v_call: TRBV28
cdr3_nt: TGTGCCAGCAGTTTCTCGGGACAGCCCCCTTCCCAGCATTTT
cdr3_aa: CASSFSGQPPSQHF

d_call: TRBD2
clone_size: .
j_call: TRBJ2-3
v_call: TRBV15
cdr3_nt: TGTGCCACCAGCAGAGGGGGGGGACTAGCGGGAGTACCTCGGGCTACGCAGTATTTT
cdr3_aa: CATSRGGGLAGVPRATQYF

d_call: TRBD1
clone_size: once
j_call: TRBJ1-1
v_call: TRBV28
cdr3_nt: TGTGCCAGCACCAAGACAGGGATAAAAGCTTTCTTT
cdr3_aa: CASTKTGIKAFF

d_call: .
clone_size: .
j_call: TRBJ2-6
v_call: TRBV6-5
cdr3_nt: TGTACCAGCAGCCGCGGGACAGCTGGGGCCAACGTCCTGACTTTC
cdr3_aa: CTSSRGTAGANVLTF

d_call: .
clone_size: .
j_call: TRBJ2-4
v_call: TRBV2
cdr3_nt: TGTGCCAGCAGTGCAGGGCTAGCCAAAAACATTCAGTACTTC
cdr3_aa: CASSAGLAKNIQYF

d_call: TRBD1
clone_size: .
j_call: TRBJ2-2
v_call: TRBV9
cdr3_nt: TGTGCCAGCAGCGTAGTTTGGGACAGGGTGGACACCGGGGAGCTGTTTTTT
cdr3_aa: CASSVVWDRVDTGELFF

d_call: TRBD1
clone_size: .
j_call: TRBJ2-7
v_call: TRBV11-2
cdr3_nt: TGTGCCAGCGATCTTAGTCTACAGGGGCCATACTACGAGCAGTACTTC
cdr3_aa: CASDLSLQGPYYEQYF

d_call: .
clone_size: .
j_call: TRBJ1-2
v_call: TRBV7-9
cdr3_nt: TGTGCCAGCAGCTCAATTCTCGGCGGCGGCTATGGCTACACCTTC
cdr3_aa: CASSSILGGGYGYTF

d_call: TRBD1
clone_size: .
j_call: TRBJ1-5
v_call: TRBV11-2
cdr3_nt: TGTGCCAGCAGCCAAGGGGGCCCACCCCAGCATTTT
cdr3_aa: CASSQGGPPQHF

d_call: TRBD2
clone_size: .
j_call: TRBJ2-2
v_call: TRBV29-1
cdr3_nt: TGCAGCGTTCGACTAGCGGGAGTCACTGTCGGGGAGCTGTTTTTT
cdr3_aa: CSVRLAGVTVGELFF

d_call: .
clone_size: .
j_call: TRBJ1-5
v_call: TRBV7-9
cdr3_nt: TGTGCCAGCAGCTTGGGAGGGCCGGGCAATCAGCCCCAGCATTTT
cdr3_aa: CASSLGGPGNQPQHF

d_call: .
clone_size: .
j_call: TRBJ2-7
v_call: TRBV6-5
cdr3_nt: TGTGCCAGCAGTCGAGGAGCGGGTTATATCTACGAGCAGTACTTC
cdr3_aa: CASSRGAGYIYEQYF

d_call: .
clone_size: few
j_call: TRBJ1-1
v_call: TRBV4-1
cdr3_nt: TGCGCCAGCAGAGGGGTCTTAAGAAACACTGAAGCTTTCTTT
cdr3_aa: CASRGVLRNTEAFF

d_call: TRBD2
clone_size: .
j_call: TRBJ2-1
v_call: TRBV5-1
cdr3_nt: TGCGCCAGCAGCTTGGGACTAGCGGGGAGACACTCCTACAATGAGCAGTTCTTC
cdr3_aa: CASSLGLAGRHSYNEQFF

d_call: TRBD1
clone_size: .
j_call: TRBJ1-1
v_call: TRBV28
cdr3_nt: TGTGCCAGCAGTCTGACAGGGGGCGGGAACACTGAAGCTTTCTTT
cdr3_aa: CASSLTGGGNTEAFF

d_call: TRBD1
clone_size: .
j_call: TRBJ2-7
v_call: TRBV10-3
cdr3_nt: TGTGCCATCAGTCCCGGGACAGGGGTCCTCAGGGAGCAGTACTTC
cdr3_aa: CAISPGTGVLREQYF

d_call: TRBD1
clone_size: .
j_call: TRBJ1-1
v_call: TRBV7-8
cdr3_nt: TGTGCCAGCAGCTTCCCTGGGGACAGGGCTCTGGGGAAAGAAGCTTTCTTT
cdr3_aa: CASSFPGDRALGKEAFF

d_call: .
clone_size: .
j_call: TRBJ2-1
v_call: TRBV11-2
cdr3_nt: TGTGCCAGCAGCTTAGGCCCCGGCCCTCAGGTTGAGCAGTTCTTC
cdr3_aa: CASSLGPGPQVEQFF

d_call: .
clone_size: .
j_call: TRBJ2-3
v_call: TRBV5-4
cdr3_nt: TGTGCCACCCGCCCCGAGGTCGGAGATACGCAGTATTTT
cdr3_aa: CATRPEVGDTQYF

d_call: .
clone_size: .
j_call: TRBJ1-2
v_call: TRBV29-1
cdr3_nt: TGCGGCGTTCCTAGTCAGGGCCAAGGCTACACCTTC
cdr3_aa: CGVPSQGQGYTF

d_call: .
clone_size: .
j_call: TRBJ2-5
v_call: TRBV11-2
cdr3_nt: TGTGCCAGCAGCTCCAGACCTTACAGGGACACTAAAGAGACCCAGTACTTC
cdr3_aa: CASSSRPYRDTKETQYF

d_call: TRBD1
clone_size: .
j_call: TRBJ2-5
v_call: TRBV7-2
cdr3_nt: TGTGCCAGCAGCTCGGGCCGACGGACAGGGAAGGAGACCCAGTACTTC
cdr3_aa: CASSSGRRTGKETQYF

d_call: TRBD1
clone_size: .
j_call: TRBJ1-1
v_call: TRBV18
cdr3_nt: TGTGCCAGCTCGACTAGGACAGGGAGTGTCACTGAAGCTTTCTTT
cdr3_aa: CASSTRTGSVTEAFF

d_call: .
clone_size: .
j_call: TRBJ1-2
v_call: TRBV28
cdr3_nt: TGTGCCAGCAGTTCGACTGAAGCCTATGGCTACACCTTC
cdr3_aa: CASSSTEAYGYTF

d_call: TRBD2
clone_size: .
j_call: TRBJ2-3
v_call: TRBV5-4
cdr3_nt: TGTGCCAGCAGCCAGCGAGCTAGCGGATTCACAGATACGCAGTATTTT
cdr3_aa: CASSQRASGFTDTQYF

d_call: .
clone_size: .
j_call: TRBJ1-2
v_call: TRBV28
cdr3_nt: TGTGCCAGCAGTTCTCCCATGGAGGGCTACACCTTC
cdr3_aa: CASSSPMEGYTF

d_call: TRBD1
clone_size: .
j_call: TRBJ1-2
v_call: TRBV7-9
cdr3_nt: TGTGCCAGCAGCTTAGATAGGGACAGAAACTATGGCTACACCTTC
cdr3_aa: CASSLDRDRNYGYTF

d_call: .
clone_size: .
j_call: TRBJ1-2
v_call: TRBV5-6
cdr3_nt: TGTGCCAGCAGCCTAGAAACTCGGCAGGGCTATGGCTACACCTTC
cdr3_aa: CASSLETRQGYGYTF

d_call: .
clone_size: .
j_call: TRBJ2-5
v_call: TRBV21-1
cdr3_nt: TGTGCCAGCAGCAATGCAGGGGTTAAGACCCAGTACTTC
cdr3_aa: CASSNAGVKTQYF

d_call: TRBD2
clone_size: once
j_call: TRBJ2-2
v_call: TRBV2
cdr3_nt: TGTGCCAGCAGCATCCCGGGACTAGCGAACACCGGGGAGCTGTTTTTT
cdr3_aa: CASSIPGLANTGELFF

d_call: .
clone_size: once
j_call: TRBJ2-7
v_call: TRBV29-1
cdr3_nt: TGCAGCGTTGCTACGACAGTCTCCTACGAGCAGTACTTC
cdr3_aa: CSVATTVSYEQYF

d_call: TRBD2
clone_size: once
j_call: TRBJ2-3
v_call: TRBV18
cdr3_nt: TGTGCCAGCTCACCAGGGACTAGCCCCGCAGATACGCAGTATTTT
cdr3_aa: CASSPGTSPADTQYF

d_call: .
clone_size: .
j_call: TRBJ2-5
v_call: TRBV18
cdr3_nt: TGTGCCAGCTCACCCCAGGGGTACCAAGAGACCCAGTACTTC
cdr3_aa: CASSPQGYQETQYF

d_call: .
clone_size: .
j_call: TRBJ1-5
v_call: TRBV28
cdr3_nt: TGTGCCAGCAGTTTCATGGCAGGGAGGCAGCCCCAGCATTTT
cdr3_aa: CASSFMAGRQPQHF

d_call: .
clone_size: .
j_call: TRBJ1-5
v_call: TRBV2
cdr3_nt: TGTGCCAGCAGTAGCGACAGCAATCAGCCCCAGCATTTT
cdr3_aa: CASSSDSNQPQHF